This TCR beta chain was captured in a study of blood T cell repertoires in COVID-19. Study-level background: PBMCs, B-cell-depleted T cells, or T cells provided the cDNA or gDNA that made up the material.

Germline loops: CDR1 SGHRS, CDR2 YFSETQ. J gave up 0 bases and V 4 bases, and 3 bases lay outside the gene matches. This CDR3 is 14 amino acids long. Authors' analysis steps: The authors estimated nucleated cell counts from reference gene primer amplification. The method was immunoSEQ multiplex PCR; TCRdb's version includes in-frame clones alone and lacks a portion of them. V and J calls and clone size follow that table, whereas D and trimming were derived from the DNA. Among over 100,000 clones listed, 65% to 90% were seen once. The TCR comes from a man aged 60 to 75 with acute or convalescent COVID-19. What was sequenced was peripheral blood. This rearrangement joins TRBV5-1 to TRBJ2-5; 7 positions agree with TRBD1. The DNA for the CDR3 is TGCGCCAGCAGCCCGGGACAGTACCAAGAGACCCAGTACTTC. Amino acids: CASSPGQYQETQYF.